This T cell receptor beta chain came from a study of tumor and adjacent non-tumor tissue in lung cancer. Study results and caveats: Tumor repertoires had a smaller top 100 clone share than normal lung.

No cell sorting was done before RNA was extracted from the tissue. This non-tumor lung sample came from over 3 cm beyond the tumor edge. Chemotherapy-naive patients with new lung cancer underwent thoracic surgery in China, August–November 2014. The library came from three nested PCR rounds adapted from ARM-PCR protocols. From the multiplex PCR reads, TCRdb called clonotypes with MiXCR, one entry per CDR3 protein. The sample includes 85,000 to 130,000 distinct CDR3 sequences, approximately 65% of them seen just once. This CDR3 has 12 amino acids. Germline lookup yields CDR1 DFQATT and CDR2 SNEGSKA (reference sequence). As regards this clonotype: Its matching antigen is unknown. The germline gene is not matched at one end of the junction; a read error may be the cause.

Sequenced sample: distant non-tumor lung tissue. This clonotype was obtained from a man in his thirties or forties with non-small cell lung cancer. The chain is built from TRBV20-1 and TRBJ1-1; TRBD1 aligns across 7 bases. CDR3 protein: CCAPRQGTETFF. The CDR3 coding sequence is TGCTGTGCTCCCCGACAGGGCACTGAAACTTTCTTT.